This note documents a single T cell receptor beta chain sequence. Its antigen specificity is not known. No quality values exist for individual bases; no much larger clone is one base distant. A single peripheral blood draw of around 100 mL on average was collected from each donor into heparinised tubes. Naive, central memory, regulatory and stem cell-like memory CD4+ T cells were sorted on a BD FACSAria II using a panel including CD45RO, CCR7, CD25, CD127, CD95 and CD27. All sorted populations exceeded 98% purity. PBMCs were isolated right away by Lymphoprep density gradient centrifugation and were stained directly, without culture. So that batch effects would be minimized, each experiment stained and sorted samples in pairs, pairing one healthy donor with one patient. The sample originates from a study of beta chain features in type 1 diabetes listed by TCRdb under 2018. For the study in its entirety: No differences in mean age, gender distribution, total cell number or subset yield were found between patients and healthy donors. Whereas all 30 or so donors provided naive and central memory subsets, regulatory and stem cell-like memory subsets were isolated from just 8 patients and roughly eight healthy donors. In the study, recently diagnosed type 1 diabetes patients and matched healthy donors were compared on the TCRB repertoires of their sorted circulating CD4+ T cell subsets. A total of 85 million to 110 million sorted cells were examined across all samples, and RNA yield correlated strongly with the number of cells per subset.

All of the isolated RNA was reverse transcribed with the High Capacity cDNA Reverse Transcription Kit, so expressed TCRB transcripts were sequenced. Deep immunoSEQ sequencing was performed on naive, central memory and regulatory T cell samples, with an average of about 3.6 million total reads per sample. After sorted cells were lysed in RLT buffer, RNA was extracted with DNase-treated RNeasy Micro or Mini kits, with the choice depending on cell number. Each cell subset was processed on its own to prevent cross-contamination, while patient and healthy donor samples were processed together. The immunoSEQ multiplex PCR was used to amplify TCRB sequences from cDNA, generating 87-bp fragments that spanned the CDR3 region. The amplicons were sequenced using the Illumina HiSeq platform. The original methods were these. Synthetic template baselines were used to correct PCR bias computationally, reads within Hamming distance 2 were collapsed, and singletons that could not be merged were discarded. Reads were aligned to IMGT to assign V, D and J genes, CDR3 length, and insertions or deletions at six rearrangement sites. Within each subset, clonotype counts were normalized to sorted cell number, after which true diversity and Gini coefficients were computed with the tcR R package. The overlap coefficient, calculated on TCRB nucleotide sequences, was used to measure repertoire sharing. As a proxy for the pre-selection repertoire, out-of-frame TCRB sequences from naive cells were analyzed. TCRdb re-hosts the immuneACCESS table, in-frame sequences only. Its copies lack some clones; in the studies checked, an unresolved V gene accounts for under half of them, and the cause for the rest is not known. V and J calls plus clone size are reproduced from that table; the DNA served to infer D and trimming. A total of around 260,000 clones appear in this sample, roughly a quarter of them only once. The biggest ten clones account for more than 0.009% of the sample.

Study-level results and caveats: Because cDNA rather than genomic DNA was sequenced, highly expressing activated cells could have been over-represented, although no difference in activation and CD3 levels was found between groups. A moderate but significant shortening of TCRB CDR3 length was observed in type 1 diabetes patients in all four CD4+ subsets. Shorter templates might be favored by PCR, yet because patient and control samples were amplified and corrected together, any such skew would affect both groups equally. At VDJ recombination sites, type 1 diabetes patients had fewer insertions and more deleted nucleotides, which implies abnormalities in thymic rearrangement. Naive, central memory and regulatory TCRB repertoires appeared to be more alike among patients than among healthy donors. Because small numbers of individuals were included in the HLA sub-analyses, any influence of HLA type on TCRB rearrangement was left unresolved.

For CDR1 and CDR2, the germline V gene lists MDHEN and SYDVKM. The CDR3 runs 12 residues from the cysteine to the phenylalanine. CDR3 DNA is the only sequence kept; it has 36 bases, read in frame from the first base. Trimming costs V 2 bases and J 9 bases, and their ends lie 9 bases apart. This receptor chain uses TRBV28 and TRBJ2-3; possibly the D gene is TRBD2, per 5 matching bases. The TCR sequence derives from a woman in her twenties or thirties with type 1 diabetes. Sequences were obtained from naive CD4+ T cells from blood. Per the publication, the cell subset or site label means: true naive CD4+ T cells. The CDR3 region: CASSLRQRTQYF. The DNA sequence is as follows: TGTGCCAGCAGTTTACGTCAGCGGACGCAGTATTTT.